This TCR beta chain was identified during a study of T cells in Graves' hyperthyroidism and ophthalmopathy (dated by TCRdb to about 2019). About the full investigation: To identify TCR V-J signatures that set the groups apart, the researchers used a discovery cohort of 100 patients, made up of about 44 with Graves' ophthalmopathy and 57 with stable Graves' hyperthyroidism. In addition, the study compared T-cell repertoires in thyroid tissue and in blood from about 6 Graves' hyperthyroidism patients. According to the paper, TCR Vbeta CDR3 sequencing was carried out on more than 120 peripheral blood samples, which came from under 50 ophthalmopathy, around 74 hyperthyroidism and approximately 17 progressor patients. Once sampling was done, hyperthyroidism patients were given methimazole at a starting dose of 30 mg daily, whereas ophthalmopathy patients were given high-dose intravenous methylprednisolone. The 90 to 100 discovery patients were randomly divided into training and test sets at a 7:3 ratio. Prospective prediction of ophthalmopathy was tested in an independent validation cohort of 18 to 20 hyperthyroidism patients and 17 patients who later progressed to ophthalmopathy.

The germline V gene (reference sequence) specifies SEHNR as CDR1 and FQNEAQ as CDR2. From its cysteine to its phenylalanine, the CDR3 spans 17 amino acids. Only the CDR3 DNA stays, 51 bases, in frame from base 1. V is trimmed back by 7 bases and J by 4 bases, and the junction contains 13 bases that no gene match accounts for. The TCR beta CDR3 regions were amplified from RNA transcripts. A first-round RT-PCR of the TCR CDR3 used the HTBI primer set with the Qiagen OneStep RT-PCR kit. Libraries were constructed in a second round of multiplex PCR, after which size selection and purification were carried out. Paired-end sequencing of the libraries was performed with 100 bp reads on an Illumina HiSeq2000. The paper's data handling went like this. SOAPnuke was used to process the raw data, with reads discarded if the reads contained adapters or uncalled bases, had a mean Phred below 15, or lacked an exact constant-primer or identifier match. High-quality paired reads were merged using COPE v1.2.5, and each unique nucleotide sequence was defined as a clonotype. Clonotypes were aligned to IMGT TRBV, TRBD and TRBJ reference segments using MiTCR v1.1. The analysis was restricted to V-J combinations with a frequency above 0.0001, which together covered about 99% of the repertoires. A TCS score was defined as the ratio of F50 (clonal expansion) to E x V (chaos), with BLOSUM62-based TCRdist applied between CDR3 peptides within each V-J. Welch's t-statistics and random forest reduced roughly 540 V-J features to 10 to 15, which were used in a naive Bayes classifier (R e1071). Thyroid-blood repertoire similarity was quantified with the Morisita-Horn index. Using fastp trimming at Q25 and MiXCR clonotype assembly, TCRdb reanalyzed the public sequencing data and kept in-frame beta chains. Rows merge per CDR3 protein into single entries with the most common DNA and genes. Clone size and V and J calls follow TCRdb, not the original study. The sample table lists hundreds of thousands of distinct CDR3 sequences, less than 45% of them with a count of one. The ten largest clones take up 7% to 7.5% of the sample.

Exclusion was applied to patients with uncontrolled infections, other autoimmune diseases, pregnancy or lactation. Diagnoses relied on clinical symptoms, serum thyroxine and TRAb, thyroid ultrasound and orbital computed tomography. Trizol reagent was used to extract total RNA, and RNA quality was then checked on an Agilent 2100 Bioanalyzer. This clonotype has more than one count but fewer than ten. It has no known antigen specificity. No much larger clone is present one base from it, and per-base qualities are unavailable. Beyond this particular receptor, the publication reports: During validation, the model predicted progression to ophthalmopathy a median of around 6 months ahead of onset, with around 65% sensitivity and 72.22% specificity. No statistical method was used to set the sample size in advance, and investigators knew the group allocation. Most expanded thyroid clonotypes (frequency above 0.001) were also detected in blood, a finding suggesting that blood repertoires may reflect thyroid immune responses. A 13 V-J signature model separated ophthalmopathy from stable hyperthyroidism, with just over 85% sensitivity and 81% to 82% specificity in cross-validation and 80%/75% in testing.

The sequencing input was peripheral blood or thyroid tissue (not recorded which). The receptor chain draws on TRBV7-9 and TRBJ1-2; TRBD1 lines up with 12 middle nucleotides. This TCR derives from an adult man with Graves' disease, either hyperthyroidism or ophthalmopathy (not recorded which). This receptor has the CDR3 CASTSRDRGRRPYGYTF. The nucleotide sequence reads as follows: TGTGCCAGCACGTCCCGGGACAGGGGGCGCCGTCCCTATGGCTACACCTTC.